These 21 T cell receptor beta chains share one sample of origin, sequenced in a study of control samples from healthy donors and cancer patients. Libraries were prepared by immunoSEQ multiplex PCR; TCRdb keeps only in-frame clonotypes and omits some of them. The table records about 120,000 clones, about 90% of them present only once. The material sequenced was blood. These receptors were taken from a young man in good health.

The chain has TRBV19 and TRBJ2-1; 8 nucleotides align to TRBD2. The V gene end was trimmed by 6 bases and the J gene end by 1 base; junction bases not matched to a gene: 8. From germline, CDR1 is LNHDA and CDR2 SQIVND (reference sequence). The CDR3 is 16 residues long. CDR3 DNA sequence: TGTGCCAGTAGGGGGGCGGGACTAGGGTCCTACAATGAGCAGTTCTTC. The encoded protein is CASRGAGLGSYNEQFF.

This clone has only one observation. V gene TRBV18 combines with J gene TRBJ2-1, with a tentative D call TRBD2 (6 bases). V dropped 5 bases and J dropped 8 bases, with 13 bases sitting between them. The V gene's germline CDR1 is KGHSH and CDR2 LQKENI. The CDR3 totals 13 residues. The CDR3 coding sequence is TGTGCCAGCTCAACTGGGACTCCCGATGAGCAGTTCTTC. It codes for CASSTGTPDEQFF.

This clone appeared a single time. The chain joins TRBV7-9 to TRBJ1-5, with no clear D. Trimming stripped 1 base from V and 3 bases from J, with 7 bases between. The germline V gene has CDR1 SEHNR and CDR2 FQNEAQ (reference sequence). CDR3 length: 14 amino acids. The CDR3 sequence is CASSLGGINQPQHF. The DNA of the CDR3 is TGTGCCAGCAGCTTAGGAGGAATCAATCAGCCCCAGCATTTT.

The rearrangement joins TRBV7-3 to TRBJ2-3; D possibly corresponds to TRBD1 (5 bases). Germline V gene sequence: CDR1 SGHTA, CDR2 FQGTGA. The CDR3 spans 17 residues. Trimming took 6 bases from V and 1 from J, leaving 20 bases between them. In DNA, the CDR3 is TGTGCCAGCAGTCAAGGGGTCGGAGTGACCCGCACAGATACGCAGTATTTT. Its translation is CASSQGVGVTRTDTQYF.

The V call is TRBV30, the J call TRBJ1-5; 8 bases align to TRBD1. Germline CDR1 GTSNPN, CDR2 SVGIG (reference sequence). V lost 3 bases, J lost 3 bases, and 1 base stayed unmatched. This CDR3 has 13 amino acids. The CDR3 reads CAWRTGDNQPQHF. CDR3 coding DNA: TGTGCCTGGAGGACAGGGGACAATCAGCCCCAGCATTTT.

CDR3 sequence reads: CASSPGPEEAFF. CDR3 bases: TGTGCCAGCAGCCCTGGACCGGAGGAAGCTTTCTTT. The chain is built from TRBV12-3 or TRBV12-4 and TRBJ1-1; D is ambiguous. V was clipped by 6 bases and J by 8 bases, with 13 bases between them. This CDR3 spans 12 amino acids.

V usage is TRBV7-9 and J usage is TRBJ2-7; perhaps TRBD2 as D (5 bases). The CDR3 length is 14 residues. Germline V gene sequence: CDR1 SEHNR, CDR2 FQNEAQ (reference sequence). Trimming pared 1 base from V and 6 bases from J, leaving 13 bases between. This CDR3 is CASSLGTLDFEQYF. The CDR3 nucleotides are TGTGCCAGCAGCTTAGGGACGTTGGACTTCGAGCAGTACTTC.

This clone was counted once. The rearrangement uses TRBV19 and TRBJ1-3, with TRBD1 matching 9 bases. This CDR3 is built from 15 residues. CDR1 LNHDA and CDR2 SQIVND come from the germline V gene (reference sequence). Unmatched junction bases numbered 5, after V lost 6 bases and J lost 2 bases. The CDR3 here is CASSQWDRAGNTIYF. Here the CDR3 DNA reads TGTGCCAGTAGCCAATGGGACAGGGCTGGAAACACCATATATTTT.

The chain combines TRBV27 with TRBJ1-2, with 7 bases matching TRBD1. CDR1 and CDR2 (germline): MNHEY, SMNVEV (reference sequence). Unmatched junction bases numbered 11, after V lost 6 bases and J lost 4 bases. This CDR3 contains 15 residues. The CDR3 loop is CASSSDREGGYGYTF. The DNA for the CDR3 is TGTGCCAGCAGCTCCGACAGGGAAGGTGGCTATGGCTACACCTTC.

The J gene is TRBJ1-3, the V gene TRBV6-5, with no clear D. V was pared by 5 bases and J by 0 bases, with 11 bases between. This CDR3 has 15 amino acids. Germline lookup yields CDR1 MNHEY and CDR2 SVGAGI. CDR3 coding DNA: TGTGCCAGCAGTCAGGACGGATACTCTGGAAACACCATATATTTT. Protein: CASSQDGYSGNTIYF.

With regard to this clone: In the same sample, other DNA sequences code for this CDR3. DNA of the CDR3: TGCGCCAGCAGCCTAGACCGCAATCAGCCCCAGCATTTT. Protein: CASSLDRNQPQHF. The gene calls are TRBV5-1 and TRBJ1-5; D gene uncertain. The CDR3 loop spans 13 amino acids. Germline CDR1 is SGHRS and CDR2 is YFSETQ. Trimming took 4 bases from V and 2 from J, leaving 7 bases between them.

CDR3 coding DNA: TGTGCCATCAGTGAGTCGAGCGGGACCACAGATACGCAGTATTTT. Translation: CAISESSGTTDTQYF. The chain has TRBV10-3 and TRBJ2-3, with 7 bases that match TRBD2. The length of the CDR3 is 15 residues. Germline CDR1 is ENHRY and CDR2 is SYGVKD. V lost 0 bases and J lost 2; bases outside the gene matches: 2.

The chain carries TRBV9 and TRBJ1-4; D is ambiguous. Germline V gene sequence: CDR1 SGDLS, CDR2 YYNGEE. V was shortened by 4 bases and J by 0 bases, with 13 bases between the two germline ends. The CDR3 is made up of 16 amino acids. The DNA of the CDR3 is TGTGCCAGCAGCCCTCCGGGCTCTGCAACTAATGAAAAACTGTTTTTT. Protein sequence: CASSPPGSATNEKLFF.

This clone was seen just once. The chain carries TRBV6-5 and TRBJ1-1; 7 bases match TRBD1. From germline, CDR1 is MNHEY and CDR2 SVGAGI. V gave up 6 bases and J gave up 4 bases; unmatched junction bases: 8. The CDR3 covers 14 residues. The CDR3 DNA reads TGTGCCAGCAGCTTGACAGGGATGAGCACTGAAGCTTTCTTT. This codes for CASSLTGMSTEAFF.

The V call is TRBV7-6, the J call TRBJ1-1, with TRBD1 identical over 7 bases. CDR3 size: 16 residues. CDR1 and CDR2 from the germline V gene are SGHVS and FNYEAQ. The V gene end was trimmed by 5 bases and the J gene end by 0 bases; junction bases not matched to a gene: 9. As DNA, the CDR3 is TGTGCCAGCAGCCGCGGCAAGGGGGCCATGAACACTGAAGCTTTCTTT. Amino acids: CASSRGKGAMNTEAFF.

This chain joins TRBV20-1 and TRBJ1-5; D may be TRBD1 (5 bases). This CDR3 spans 13 amino acids. V dropped 6 bases and J dropped 1 base, with 10 bases sitting between them. The germline CDR1 and CDR2 sequences are DFQATT and SNEGSKA (reference sequence). The chain's CDR3 is CSASQGSNQPQHF. In nucleotides, the CDR3 is TGCAGTGCGAGTCAGGGAAGCAATCAGCCCCAGCATTTT.

The chain joins TRBV28 to TRBJ1-6; tentative D call: TRBD1 (5 bases). This CDR3 comprises 14 residues. Trimming took off 2 bases at V and 8 bases at J, with 10 bases between the two ends. Germline-derived CDR1 and CDR2 are MDHEN and SYDVKM. In DNA form, the CDR3 reads TGTGCCAGCAGTTTAGGGGGAACGGATTCACCCCTCCACTTT. Translated, it gives CASSLGGTDSPLHF.

The chain uses TRBV28 and TRBJ1-4; a possible D gene is TRBD1 (6 bases). Trimming took 8 bases from V and 8 from J, leaving 18 bases between them. Germline V gene sequence: CDR1 MDHEN, CDR2 SYDVKM. The CDR3 runs 14 residues. The CDR3 here is CASGRTDGGEKLFF. CDR3 DNA sequence: TGTGCCAGCGGGCGGACAGACGGGGGCGAAAAACTGTTTTTT.

The table lists this clone with a few counts. The chain is built from TRBV9 and TRBJ2-1; D remains unclear. V lost 0 bases and J lost 5, with 9 bases in between. The CDR3 is 14 residues long. Germline V gene lookup returns CDR1 SGDLS and CDR2 YYNGEE. The CDR3 spells CASSVGLYNNEQFF. The CDR3 nucleotides read TGTGCCAGCAGCGTAGGTCTCTACAACAATGAGCAGTTCTTC.

This clone was counted a single time. The rearrangement uses TRBV18 and TRBJ1-2; tentative D call: TRBD1 (5 bases). V lost 4 bases to trimming and J lost 8 bases, with 11 bases between them. The CDR3 is 12 amino acids. Germline V CDR1 and CDR2: KGHSH, LQKENI. CDR3 bases: TGTGCCAGCTCACGCCCTCAGGGCGGCTACACCTTC. Amino acids: CASSRPQGGYTF.

V is TRBV30 and J is TRBJ1-5; 7 bases line up with TRBD1. The CDR3 is 13 residues long. Germline V lookup: CDR1 GTSNPN, CDR2 SVGIG (reference sequence). J lost 4 bases, V lost 8 bases, and 8 bases had no gene match. CDR3 sequence reads: CAHSGQLNQPQHF. The CDR3 DNA reads as TGTGCCCACTCGGGACAGCTAAATCAGCCCCAGCATTTT.